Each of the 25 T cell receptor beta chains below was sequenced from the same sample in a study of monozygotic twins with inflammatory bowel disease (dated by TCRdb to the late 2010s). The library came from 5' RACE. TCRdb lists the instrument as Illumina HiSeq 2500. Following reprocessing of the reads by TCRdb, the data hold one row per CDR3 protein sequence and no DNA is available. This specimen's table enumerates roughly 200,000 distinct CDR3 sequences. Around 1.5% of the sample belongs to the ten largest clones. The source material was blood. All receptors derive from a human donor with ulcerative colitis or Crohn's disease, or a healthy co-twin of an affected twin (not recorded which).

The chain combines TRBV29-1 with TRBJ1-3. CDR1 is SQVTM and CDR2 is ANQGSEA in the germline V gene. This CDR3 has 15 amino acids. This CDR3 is CSVTYRERSGNTIYF.

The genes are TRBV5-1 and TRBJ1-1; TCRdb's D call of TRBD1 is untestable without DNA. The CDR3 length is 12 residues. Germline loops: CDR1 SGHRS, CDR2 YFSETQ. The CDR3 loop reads CASSSQAGEAFF.

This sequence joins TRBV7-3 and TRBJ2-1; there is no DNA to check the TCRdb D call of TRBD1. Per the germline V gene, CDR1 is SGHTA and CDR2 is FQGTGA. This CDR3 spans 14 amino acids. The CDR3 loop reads CASSPGGAGDEQFF.

CDR3 region: CASSSSRGSSTDTQYF. V gene TRBV5-1 combines with J gene TRBJ2-3; lacking DNA, the TRBD1 call made by TCRdb goes unchecked. The CDR3 contains 16 residues. Germline CDR1 reads SGHRS; CDR2 reads YFSETQ.

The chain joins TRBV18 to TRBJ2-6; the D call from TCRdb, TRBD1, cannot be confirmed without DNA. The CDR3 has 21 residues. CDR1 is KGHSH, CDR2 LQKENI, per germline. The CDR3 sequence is CASSPLVTGTLGGSGANVLTF.

The CDR3 reads CSARYDRPGGETQYF. The chain employs TRBV20-1 and TRBJ2-5; the D call from TCRdb, TRBD2, cannot be confirmed without DNA. This CDR3 is built from 15 residues. Germline-derived CDR1 and CDR2 are DFQATT and SNEGSKA (reference sequence).

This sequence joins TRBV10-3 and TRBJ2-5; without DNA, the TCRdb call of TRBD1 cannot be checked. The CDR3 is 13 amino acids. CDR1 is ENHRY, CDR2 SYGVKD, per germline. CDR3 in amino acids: CAISGQGIETQYF.

CDR3 loop: CASSLGGRGDNEQFF. V gene TRBV9 combines with J gene TRBJ2-1; with no DNA, the TCRdb D assignment of TRBD1 cannot be verified. The CDR3 is 15 residues long. CDR1 and CDR2 from the germline V gene are SGDLS and YYNGEE. The variable domain in full, completed from reference TRBV9 and TRBJ2-1, reads DSGVTQTPKHLITATGQRVTLRCSPRSGDLSVYWYQQSLDQGLQFLIQYYNGEERAKGNILERFSAQQFPDLHSELNLSSLELGDSALYFCASSLGGRGDNEQFFGPGTRLTVL.

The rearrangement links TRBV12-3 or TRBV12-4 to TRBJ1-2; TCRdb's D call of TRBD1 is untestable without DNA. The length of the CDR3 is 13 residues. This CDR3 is CASSSGARRGYTF.

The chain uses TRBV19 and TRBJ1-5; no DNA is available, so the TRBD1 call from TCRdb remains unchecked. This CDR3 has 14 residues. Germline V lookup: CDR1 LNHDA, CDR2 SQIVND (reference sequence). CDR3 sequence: CASTRTAAYQPQHF.

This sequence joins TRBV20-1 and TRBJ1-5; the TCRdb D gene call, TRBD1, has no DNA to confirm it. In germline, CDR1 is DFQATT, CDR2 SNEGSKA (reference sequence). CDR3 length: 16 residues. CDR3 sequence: CSARENPGWGRQPQHF.

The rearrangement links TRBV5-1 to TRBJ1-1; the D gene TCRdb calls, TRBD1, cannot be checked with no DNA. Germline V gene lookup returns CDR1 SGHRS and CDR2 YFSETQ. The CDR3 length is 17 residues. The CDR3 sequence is CASRTGQGLKNTVEAFF.

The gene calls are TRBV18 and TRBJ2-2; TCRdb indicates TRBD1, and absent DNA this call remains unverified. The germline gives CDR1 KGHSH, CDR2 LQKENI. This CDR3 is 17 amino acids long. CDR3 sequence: CASSPPPDRGNTGELFF.

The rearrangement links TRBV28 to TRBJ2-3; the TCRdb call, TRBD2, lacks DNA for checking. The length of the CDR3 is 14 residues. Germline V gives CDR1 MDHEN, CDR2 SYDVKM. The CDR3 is CASRSGLYTDTQYF.

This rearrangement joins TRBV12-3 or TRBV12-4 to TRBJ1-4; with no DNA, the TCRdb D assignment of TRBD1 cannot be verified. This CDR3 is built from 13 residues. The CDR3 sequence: CASRTGQNEKLFF.

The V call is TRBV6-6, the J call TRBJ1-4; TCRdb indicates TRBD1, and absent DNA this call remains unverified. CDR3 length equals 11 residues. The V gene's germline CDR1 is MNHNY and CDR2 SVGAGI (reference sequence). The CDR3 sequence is CASSEPGRLFF.

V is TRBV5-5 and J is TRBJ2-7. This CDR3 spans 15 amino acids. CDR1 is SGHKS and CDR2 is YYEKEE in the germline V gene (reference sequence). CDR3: CASSLAVGNSYEQYF.

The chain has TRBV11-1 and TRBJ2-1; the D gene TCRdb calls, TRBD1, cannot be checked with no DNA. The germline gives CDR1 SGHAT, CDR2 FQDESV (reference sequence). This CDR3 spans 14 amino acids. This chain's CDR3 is CASSLTRGNNEQFF.

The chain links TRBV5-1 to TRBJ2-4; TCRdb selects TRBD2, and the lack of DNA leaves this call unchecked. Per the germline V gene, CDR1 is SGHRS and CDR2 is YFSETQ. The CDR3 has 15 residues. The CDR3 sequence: CASSPSGSDKNIQYF.

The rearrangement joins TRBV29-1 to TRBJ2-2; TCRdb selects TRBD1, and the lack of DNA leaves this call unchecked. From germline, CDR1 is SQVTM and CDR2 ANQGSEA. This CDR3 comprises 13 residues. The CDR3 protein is CSVKRGVAGELFF.

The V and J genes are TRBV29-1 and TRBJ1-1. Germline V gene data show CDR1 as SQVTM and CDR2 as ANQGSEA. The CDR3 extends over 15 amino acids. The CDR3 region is CSVSGGGSGNTEAFF.

The CDR3 protein is CSARPPVTDTQYF. The chain carries TRBV20-1 and TRBJ2-3; TCRdb picks TRBD1, but there is no DNA to check that call. This CDR3 is 13 amino acids long. Germline CDR1 reads DFQATT; CDR2 reads SNEGSKA (reference sequence).

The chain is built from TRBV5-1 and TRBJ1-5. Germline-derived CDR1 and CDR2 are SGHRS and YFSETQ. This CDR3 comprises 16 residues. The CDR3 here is CASSRGGLEGSQPQHF.

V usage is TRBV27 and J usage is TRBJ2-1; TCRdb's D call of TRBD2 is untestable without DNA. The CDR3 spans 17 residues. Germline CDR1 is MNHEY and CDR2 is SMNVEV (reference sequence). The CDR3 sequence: CASSPPLAGGPYNEQFF.

CDR3: CASSPRSKWDEQFF. V gene TRBV7-9 combines with J gene TRBJ2-1. The germline gives CDR1 SEHNR, CDR2 FQNEAQ (reference sequence). The CDR3 covers 14 residues.